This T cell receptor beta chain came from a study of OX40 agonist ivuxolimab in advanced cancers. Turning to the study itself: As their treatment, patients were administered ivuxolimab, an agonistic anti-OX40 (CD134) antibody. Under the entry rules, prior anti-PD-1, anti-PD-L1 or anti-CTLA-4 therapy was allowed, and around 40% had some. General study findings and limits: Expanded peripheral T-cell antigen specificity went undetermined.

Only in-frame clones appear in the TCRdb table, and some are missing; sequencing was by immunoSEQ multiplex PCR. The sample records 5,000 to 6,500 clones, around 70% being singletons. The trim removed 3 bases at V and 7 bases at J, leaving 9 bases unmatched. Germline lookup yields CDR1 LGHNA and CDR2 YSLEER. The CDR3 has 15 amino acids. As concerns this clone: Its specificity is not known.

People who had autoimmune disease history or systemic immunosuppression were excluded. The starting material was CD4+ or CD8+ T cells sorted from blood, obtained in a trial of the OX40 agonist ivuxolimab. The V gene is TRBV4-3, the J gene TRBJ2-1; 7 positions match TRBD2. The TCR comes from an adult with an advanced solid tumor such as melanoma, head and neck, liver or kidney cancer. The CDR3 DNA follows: TGCGCCAGCAGCCAGTCACTAGCGAGTAGGAATGAGCAGTTCTTC. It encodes CASSQSLASRNEQFF.